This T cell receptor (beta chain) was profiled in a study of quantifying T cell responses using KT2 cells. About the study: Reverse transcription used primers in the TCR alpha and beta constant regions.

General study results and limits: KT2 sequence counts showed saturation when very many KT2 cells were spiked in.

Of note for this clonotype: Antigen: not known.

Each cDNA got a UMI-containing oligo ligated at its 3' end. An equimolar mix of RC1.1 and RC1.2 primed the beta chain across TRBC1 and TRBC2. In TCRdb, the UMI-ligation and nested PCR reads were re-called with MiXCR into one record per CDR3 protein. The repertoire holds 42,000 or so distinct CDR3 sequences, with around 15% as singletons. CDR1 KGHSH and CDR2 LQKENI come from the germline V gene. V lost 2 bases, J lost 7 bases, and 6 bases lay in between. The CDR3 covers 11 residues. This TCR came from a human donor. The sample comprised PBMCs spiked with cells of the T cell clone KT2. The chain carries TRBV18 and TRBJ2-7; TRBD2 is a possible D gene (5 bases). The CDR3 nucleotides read TGTGCCAGCTCACCAGGGGAGGAGCAGTACTTC. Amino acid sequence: CASSPGEEQYF.